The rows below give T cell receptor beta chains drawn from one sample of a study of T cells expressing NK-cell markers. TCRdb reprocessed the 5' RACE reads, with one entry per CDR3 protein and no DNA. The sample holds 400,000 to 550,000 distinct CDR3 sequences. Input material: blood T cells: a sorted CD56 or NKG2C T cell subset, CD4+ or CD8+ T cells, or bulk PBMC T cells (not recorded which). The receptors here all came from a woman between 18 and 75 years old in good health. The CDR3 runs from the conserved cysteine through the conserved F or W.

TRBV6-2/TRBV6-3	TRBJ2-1	CASSQPGQVRQFF
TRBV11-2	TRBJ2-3	CASRRVGGRVTDTQYF
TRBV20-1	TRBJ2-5	CSAHRGSETQYF
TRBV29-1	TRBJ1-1	CSVAIPTINTEAFF
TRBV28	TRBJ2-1	CASSVRVSEQFF
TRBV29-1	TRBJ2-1	CSVEEASFGSYNEQFF
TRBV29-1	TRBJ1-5	CSVGWGNQPQHF
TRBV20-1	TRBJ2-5	CSLVGGEETQYF
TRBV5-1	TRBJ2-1	CASSDPREPYNEQFF
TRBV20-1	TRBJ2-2	CSARDRPITNTGELFF
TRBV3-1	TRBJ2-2	CASNLATSNTGELFF
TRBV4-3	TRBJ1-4	CASSRSPGQSEKLFF
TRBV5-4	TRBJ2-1	CASSLLTSGYNEQFF
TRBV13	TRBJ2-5	CASSLGGTGKETQYF
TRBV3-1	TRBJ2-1	CASSARASGDEQFF
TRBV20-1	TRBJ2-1	CSAEGQGSYNEQFF
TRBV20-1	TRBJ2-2	CSARSGQFTGELFF
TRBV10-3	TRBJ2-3	CAISVEGSDTQYF
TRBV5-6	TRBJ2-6	CASSLGQVSSGANVLTF
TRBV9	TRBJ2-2	CASSHNPGGQVLTGELFF
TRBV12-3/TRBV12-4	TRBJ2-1	CASSFGRGGEQFF
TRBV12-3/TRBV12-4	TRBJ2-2	CASSSQGGKTGELFF
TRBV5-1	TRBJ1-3	CASSSGQGVGNTIYF
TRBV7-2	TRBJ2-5	CASSLNRGFGETQYF
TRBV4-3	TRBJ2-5	CASSQSGRNQETQYF
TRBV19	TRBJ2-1	CASSEGLAGVYEQFF
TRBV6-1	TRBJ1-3	CASSETGGNTIYF
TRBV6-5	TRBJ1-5	CASSSIGTGANQPQHF
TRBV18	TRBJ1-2	CASSPPGDSLSYTF
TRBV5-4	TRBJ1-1	CASSPGQGIEAFF
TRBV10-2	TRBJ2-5	CASSESLLKEETQYF
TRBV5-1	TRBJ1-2	CASSPGWGYTF
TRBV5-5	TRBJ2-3	CASSSRFSGEEDTQYF
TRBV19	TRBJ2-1	CASSIFGLAGATYNEQFF
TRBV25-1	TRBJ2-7	CASSDGGADEQYF
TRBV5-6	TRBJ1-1	CASSLVGQGGEAFF
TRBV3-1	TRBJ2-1	CASSREGPNEQFF